Following are 24 T cell receptor beta chains from one sample sequenced in a study of PD-L1 blockade in urothelial cancer. The time point: pretreatment peripheral blood. Profiling relied on immunoSEQ multiplex PCR, and the TCRdb table lists in-frame clones only, not all of them. The sample records fewer than 95,000 clones, roughly 89% being singletons. The sequencing used PBMCs, collected around atezolizumab (anti-PD-L1) treatment. These receptors were taken from a man aged 60 to 69 with urothelial cancer.

The gene calls are TRBV28 and TRBJ1-2; D is perhaps TRBD1 (6 bases). CDR1 is MDHEN and CDR2 is SYDVKM in the germline V gene. The CDR3 loop spans 17 amino acids. V shed 5 bases and J shed 5 bases, with 24 bases lying between them. DNA for the CDR3: TGTGCCAGCAGTACTGACACTTGGGGGCGCGACGTTTATGGCTACACCTTC. Its protein is CASSTDTWGRDVYGYTF.

V and J are TRBV15 and TRBJ2-3; 7 bases line up with TRBD1. This CDR3 comprises 13 residues. The ends lost 9 bases at V and 1 base at J; junction bases unmatched: 4. Germline V gene lookup returns CDR1 LNHNV and CDR2 YYDKDF (reference sequence). The CDR3 region is CATNRGGTDTQYF. The CDR3 DNA is TGTGCCACAAACAGGGGTGGCACAGATACGCAGTATTTT.

This sequence joins TRBV6-6 and TRBJ1-2, with 7 bases lining up with TRBD1. Looked up from germline, CDR1 is MNHNY and CDR2 is SVGAGI (reference sequence). The CDR3 is 15 residues long. Trimming removed 5 bases from V and 2 bases from J; junction bases left unmatched: 8. The CDR3 is CASSNSQGRNYGYTF. Written as DNA, the CDR3 is TGTGCCAGCAGTAATTCACAGGGGCGGAACTATGGCTACACCTTC.

The genes are TRBV11-1 and TRBJ1-1; TRBD1 is a possible D gene (6 bases). CDR1 and CDR2 (germline): SGHAT, FQDESV (reference sequence). Trimming cost V 4 bases and J 0 bases, with 18 bases left between them. This CDR3 has 17 residues. The CDR3 sequence is CASSSLQGVGMNTEAFF. The CDR3 coding sequence is TGTGCCAGCAGCTCCCTACAGGGAGTGGGGATGAACACTGAAGCTTTCTTT.

The chain carries TRBV19 and TRBJ2-1; 8 bases are shared with TRBD1. V trimming: 5 bases; J trimming: 7 bases; junction bases outside the gene matches: 4. Germline V gene lookup returns CDR1 LNHDA and CDR2 SQIVND (reference sequence). There are 13 residues in the CDR3. Here the CDR3 DNA reads TGTGCCAGTAGTTTCCGGGACAGGAATGAGCAGTTCTTC. Protein product: CASSFRDRNEQFF.

This clone was detected a few times. The chain uses TRBV25-1 and TRBJ1-2; TRBD1 is a possible D gene (6 bases). The germline V gene encodes CDR1 MGHDK and CDR2 SYGVNS. Trimming removed 3 bases from V and 7 bases from J, with 21 bases in between. This CDR3 has 16 amino acids. This CDR3 reads CASSDPLQGSLSGYTF. The CDR3 DNA follows: TGTGCCAGCAGTGACCCTCTACAGGGATCCCTCTCTGGCTACACCTTC.

The V gene is TRBV7-2, the J gene TRBJ1-2; 11 positions agree with TRBD1. V shed 3 bases, J shed 3 bases, and the junction held 3 bases outside the gene matches. CDR1 and CDR2 (germline): SGHTA, FQGNSA. The CDR3 runs to 15 residues. CDR3 loop: CASSFGGQGDYGYTF. CDR3 bases: TGTGCCAGCAGCTTCGGGGGACAGGGGGACTATGGCTACACCTTC. The full variable domain, completed using reference TRBV7-2 and TRBJ1-2, is GAGVSQSPSNKVTEKGKDVELRCDPISGHTALYWYRQSLGQGLEFLIYFQGNSAPDKSGLPSDRFSAERTGGSVSTLTIQRTQQEDSAVYLCASSFGGQGDYGYTFGSGTRLTVV.

The rearrangement links TRBV11-2 to TRBJ2-7; 9 bases match TRBD1. CDR3 length: 14 amino acids. V shed 4 bases and J 4 bases; nucleotides not matched to a gene: 5. Looked up from germline, CDR1 is SGHAT and CDR2 is FQNNGV. This chain's CDR3 is CASSYPGTGYEQYF. The CDR3, as DNA: TGTGCCAGCAGCTATCCCGGGACAGGGTACGAGCAGTACTTC.

This chain joins TRBV6-5 and TRBJ2-1; 8 bases line up with TRBD1. V was clipped by 9 bases and J by 5 bases; unmatched bases: 9. The CDR3 length is 14 residues. CDR1 is MNHEY, CDR2 SVGAGI, per germline. In DNA, the CDR3 is TGTGCCAGTTCCGGGACAGGAGCGCACAATGAGCAGTTCTTC. Amino acids: CASSGTGAHNEQFF.

CDR3 sequence reads: CASSPITGGTGNTIYF. The CDR3 DNA follows: TGTGCCAGCAGCCCGATTACAGGGGGCACTGGAAACACCATATATTTT. The chain carries TRBV7-9 and TRBJ1-3, with 9 bases matching TRBD1. The CDR3 consists of 16 residues. The V gene's germline CDR1 is SEHNR and CDR2 FQNEAQ (reference sequence). Losses at the gene ends were 5 bases for V and 2 bases for J; bases not matched to a gene: 7.

This clone was detected a few times. The V and J genes are TRBV27 and TRBJ1-1; D possibly corresponds to TRBD1 (5 bases). Germline V lookup: CDR1 MNHEY, CDR2 SMNVEV (reference sequence). CDR3 length equals 12 residues. Trimming took off 5 bases at V and 5 bases at J, with 9 bases between the two ends. CDR3 in DNA: TGTGCCAGCAGTACCACAGGAACTGAAGCTTTCTTT. It translates to CASSTTGTEAFF.

The gene calls are TRBV15 and TRBJ2-2; 11 positions match TRBD2. This CDR3 contains 16 residues. Trimming cost V 0 bases and J 4 bases; bases outside gene matches: 1. Germline values: CDR1 LNHNV, CDR2 YYDKDF (reference sequence). The CDR3 loop is CATSREGLAVTGELFF. In DNA, the CDR3 is TGTGCCACCAGCAGAGAGGGACTAGCGGTCACCGGGGAGCTGTTTTTT.

In its sample, this clone was seen a few times. In DNA form, the CDR3 reads TGTGCCAGCAGCTTAACTAGCTCCGTCAATGAGCAGTTCTTC. Translating gives CASSLTSSVNEQFF. V gene TRBV7-9 combines with J gene TRBJ2-1; perhaps TRBD2 as D (6 bases). Looked up from germline, CDR1 is SEHNR and CDR2 is FQNEAQ (reference sequence). V was trimmed by 2 bases and J by 6 bases, leaving 11 bases between them. The CDR3 has 14 amino acids.

CDR3 region: CARLWGTGEAPRSYEQYF. The CDR3 DNA reads as TGCGCCAGGCTTTGGGGGACAGGGGAAGCCCCACGTTCCTACGAGCAGTACTTC. The chain employs TRBV23-1 and TRBJ2-7; 10 bases agree with TRBD1. TRBV23-1 counts as an open reading frame of uncertain function. CDR3 length: 18 amino acids. Losses at the gene ends were 9 bases for V and 1 base for J; bases not matched to a gene: 18.

The chain recombines TRBV5-4 with TRBJ2-1; D is perhaps TRBD1 (6 bases). CDR3 length: 14 residues. The V end was cut by 3 bases, the J end by 3 bases, with 10 bases between. Germline V gives CDR1 SGHNT, CDR2 YYREEE (reference sequence). CDR3 protein: CASSSQGDYNEQFF. As DNA, the CDR3 is TGTGCCAGCAGCTCACAGGGTGACTACAATGAGCAGTTCTTC.

The genes are TRBV9 and TRBJ2-5, with TRBD1 identical over 7 bases. The CDR3 consists of 14 residues. Germline V lookup: CDR1 SGDLS, CDR2 YYNGEE. V lost 0 bases, J lost 4 bases, and 3 bases stayed unmatched. The CDR3 nucleotides read TGTGCCAGCAGCGTAGGTGGGACAGTAGAGACCCAGTACTTC. This sequence encodes CASSVGGTVETQYF.

This chain connects TRBV5-1 to TRBJ2-2; D might be TRBD1 (5 bases). CDR1 SGHRS and CDR2 YFSETQ come from the germline V gene. The CDR3 runs to 15 residues. Trimming left V 2 bases short and J 0 bases short, with 8 bases between. The CDR3 region is CASSFKGSNTGELFF. The DNA of the CDR3 is TGCGCCAGCAGCTTCAAGGGGTCGAACACCGGGGAGCTGTTTTTT. Together with reference TRBV5-1 and TRBJ2-2, the CDR3 gives the full variable domain: KAGVTQTPRYLIKTRGQQVTLSCSPISGHRSVSWYQQTPGQGLQFLFEYFSETQRNKGNFPGRFSGRQFSNSRSEMNVSTLELGDSALYLCASSFKGSNTGELFFGEGSRLTVL.

The rearrangement uses TRBV7-9 and TRBJ2-7, with D perhaps matching TRBD2 (7 bases). The CDR3 sequence is 16 residues long. Per the germline V gene, CDR1 is SEHNR and CDR2 is FQNEAQ (reference sequence). The ends were cut back, 5 bases at V and 5 bases at J, with 22 bases in the middle. In DNA, the CDR3 is TGTGCCAGCAGCCTACTGGGGGGGGCGCGGGACGACGAGCAGTACTTC. Protein: CASSLLGGARDDEQYF. Based on the CDR3 plus reference TRBV7-9 and TRBJ2-7, the full variable domain is DTGVSQNPRHKITKRGQNVTFRCDPISEHNRLYWYRQTLGQGPEFLTYFQNEAQLEKSRLLSDRFSAERPKGSFSTLEIQRTEQGDSAMYLCASSLLGGARDDEQYFGPGTRLTVT.

This clone turned up a few times. The chain joins TRBV30 to TRBJ1-4; TRBD1 aligns across 8 bases. Germline CDR1 GTSNPN, CDR2 SVGIG (reference sequence). Losses at the gene ends were 2 bases for V and 8 bases for J; bases not matched to a gene: 7. CDR3 length: 14 residues. In DNA form, the CDR3 reads TGTGCCTGGAGTTCGACAGGGGCGGAGGAAAAACTGTTTTTT. Its protein product is CAWSSTGAEEKLFF. The whole variable domain, remainder taken from reference TRBV30 and TRBJ1-4, is SQTIHQWPATLVQPVGSPLSLECTVEGTSNPNLYWYRQAAGRGLQLLFYSVGIGQISSEVPQNLSASRPQDRQFILSSKKLLLSDSGFYLCAWSSTGAEEKLFFGSGTQLSVL.

The gene calls are TRBV7-2 and TRBJ2-1; 8 bases are shared with TRBD2. Trimming cost V 4 bases and J 8 bases; bases outside gene matches: 4. The CDR3 is 13 residues long. The germline CDR1 and CDR2 sequences are SGHTA and FQGNSA. CDR3 nucleotide sequence: TGTGCCAGCAGCTCACGGGGGGGGCATGAGCAGTTCTTC. This translates into CASSSRGGHEQFF. The full variable domain, rest sourced from reference TRBV7-2 and TRBJ2-1, is GAGVSQSPSNKVTEKGKDVELRCDPISGHTALYWYRQSLGQGLEFLIYFQGNSAPDKSGLPSDRFSAERTGGSVSTLTIQRTQQEDSAVYLCASSSRGGHEQFFGPGTRLTVL.

The rearrangement links TRBV19 to TRBJ1-1, with 10 bases that match TRBD1. The CDR3 runs to 17 residues. Germline V gene sequence: CDR1 LNHDA, CDR2 SQIVND (reference sequence). The ends lost 3 bases at V and 4 bases at J; junction bases unmatched: 11. In DNA, the CDR3 is TGTGCCAGTAGTATCCCGCGCTCCGACAGGGGGCCCACTGAAGCTTTCTTT. Amino acid sequence: CASSIPRSDRGPTEAFF.

This sequence joins TRBV6-5 and TRBJ2-7; D uncertain. Germline-derived CDR1 and CDR2 are MNHEY and SVGAGI. V was cut by 2 bases and J by 2 bases, with 7 bases left in between. There are 13 residues in the CDR3. DNA of the CDR3: TGTGCCAGCAGTTACAGCCGGGCCTACGAGCAGTACTTC. Encoded protein: CASSYSRAYEQYF.

The chain recombines TRBV28 with TRBJ2-7; D perhaps matches TRBD1 (6 bases). CDR1 and CDR2 from the germline V gene are MDHEN and SYDVKM. Between the trimmed V and J ends, which lost 0 bases and 3 bases, there was a span of 12 bases. There are 15 residues in the CDR3. This CDR3 is CASSLWSAGDYEQYF. CDR3 DNA: TGTGCCAGCAGTTTATGGTCGGCAGGGGACTACGAGCAGTACTTC.

This chain links TRBV14 with TRBJ1-3; D is uncertain. The ends were cut back, 5 bases at V and 0 bases at J, with 11 bases in the middle. The CDR3 spans 15 residues. Germline CDR1 reads SGHDN; CDR2 reads FVKESK. CDR3 region: CASSGNVLSGNTIYF. Written as DNA, the CDR3 is TGTGCCAGCAGCGGCAACGTTCTCTCTGGAAACACCATATATTTT.